This T cell receptor beta chain comes out of a study of CD8 T cells in ankylosing spondylitis. Regarding the study as a whole: Significant enrichment of disease-linked clones was reported in matched ankylosing spondylitis synovial fluid. In ankylosing spondylitis blood, a motif of roughly eight highly homologous TCR beta variants appeared characteristic. Disease-linked clones had a CD8+ phenotype and relatively low frequency in peripheral blood.

Ten or more counts support this clonotype. No antigen is known for it. Generation of TCR beta libraries employed quantitative 5'-RACE incorporating molecular barcodes. One entry per CDR3 protein, called by TCRdb with MiXCR from the 5' RACE reads. The sample yields some 250,000 distinct CDR3 sequences, 9.5% to 12% seen once. Per the germline V gene, CDR1 is SQVTM and CDR2 is ANQGSEA. The V and J ends lost 1 base and 4 bases respectively, with 8 bases between them. CDR3 size: 13 residues. The V and J genes are TRBV29-1 and TRBJ2-1; the D gene is possibly TRBD2 (5 bases). Sequencing was performed on blood, either unsorted or a sorted T cell fraction (not recorded which). The sequence was obtained from a male donor with ankylosing spondylitis or in good health (not recorded which). CDR3 amino acids: CSVEVARYNEQFF. For the CDR3, the DNA is TGCAGCGTTGAAGTAGCGAGATACAATGAGCAGTTCTTC.